This entry lists 4 T cell receptor beta chains sequenced from one sample in a study of blood T cell repertoires in COVID-19. The protocol was immunoSEQ multiplex PCR, while the TCRdb copy is restricted to in-frame clones and leaves out a portion. The sample has about 310,000 clones; approximately 90% are singletons. The source material was PBMCs or T cells enriched from blood (not recorded which). The receptors derive from a woman aged 18-30 years who had recovered from COVID-19.

The chain has TRBV21-1 and TRBJ2-7; TRBD1, the D gene given by the table, was not confirmed from the DNA. TRBV21-1 is described as a pseudogene. The CDR3 is made up of 15 amino acids. The CDR3 loop reads CASSKGAGMFYEQYF. CDR3 nucleotide sequence: TGTGCCAGCAGCAAAGGGGCAGGGATGTTCTACGAGCAGTACTTC.

J is TRBJ2-1 and V is TRBV6-2 or TRBV6-3; D is possibly TRBD2 (6 bases). Between the trimmed V and J ends, which lost 2 bases and 7 bases, there was a span of 15 bases. The CDR3 spans 15 residues. Germline V gene lookup returns CDR1 MNHEY and CDR2 SVGEGT. The CDR3 sequence is CASSYVGSLLNEQFF. CDR3 nucleotide sequence: TGTGCCAGCAGTTACGTCGGGAGTTTATTGAATGAGCAGTTCTTC.

V is TRBV15 and J is TRBJ1-6; TRBD1 might be the D (5 bases). The CDR3 covers 16 residues. CDR1 is LNHNV, CDR2 YYDKDF, per germline (reference sequence). Trimming removed 0 bases from V and 4 bases from J, with 10 bases in between. The CDR3 DNA follows: TGTGCCACCAGCAGAGATCCCCAGGGATATAATTCACCCCTCCACTTT. It specifies CATSRDPQGYNSPLHF.

V gene TRBV9 combines with J gene TRBJ1-1; perhaps TRBD1 as D (6 bases). The CDR3 is 19 amino acids. CDR1 SGDLS and CDR2 YYNGEE come from the germline V gene. With 0 bases removed from V and 0 bases from J, the gap between germline ends came to 21 bases. CDR3 region: CASSVEVERGRGMNTEAFF. The DNA of the CDR3 is TGTGCCAGCAGCGTAGAGGTGGAGAGGGGGAGAGGTATGAACACTGAAGCTTTCTTT.